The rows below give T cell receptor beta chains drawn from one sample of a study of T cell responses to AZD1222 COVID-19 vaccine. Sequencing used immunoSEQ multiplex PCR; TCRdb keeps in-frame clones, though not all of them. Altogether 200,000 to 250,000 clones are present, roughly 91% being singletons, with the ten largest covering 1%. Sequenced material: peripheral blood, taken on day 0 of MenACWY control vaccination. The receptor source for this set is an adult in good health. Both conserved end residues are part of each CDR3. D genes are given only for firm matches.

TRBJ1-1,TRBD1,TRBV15,TGTGCCACCAGCGGGCACAGGGGGCGAACTGAAGCTTTCTTT,CATSGHRGRTEAFF
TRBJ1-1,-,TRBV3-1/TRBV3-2,TGTGCCAGCAGCCAAGGCTACCAAGCTTTCTTT,CASSQGYQAFF
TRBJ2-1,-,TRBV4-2,TGTGCCAGCAGCCAAGTATCTTCCTTAGTCAACAATGAGCAGTTCTTC,CASSQVSSLVNNEQFF
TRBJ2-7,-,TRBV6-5,TGTGCCAGCAGTTACGGAGGGGCAGGAGGGGAGCAGTACTTC,CASSYGGAGGEQYF
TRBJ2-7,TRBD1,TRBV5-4,TGTGCCAGCAGCCAGGGGCGACAGGGAGTAGCCTACGAGCAGTACTTC,CASSQGRQGVAYEQYF
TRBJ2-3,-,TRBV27,TGTGCCAGCAGTTCTCCTCTCGGGACACAGCCAGATACGCAGTATTTT,CASSSPLGTQPDTQYF
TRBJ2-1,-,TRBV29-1,TGCAGCGTTGCAAAGCGCATGTCCCTCAATGAGCAGTTCTTC,CSVAKRMSLNEQFF
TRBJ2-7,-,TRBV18,TGTGCCAGCTCACCCCTCGGTCCGGGAACCTACGAGCAGTACTTC,CASSPLGPGTYEQYF
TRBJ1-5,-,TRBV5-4,TGTGCCAGCAGCTTGGATGGTGGGAATCAGCCCCAGCATTTT,CASSLDGGNQPQHF
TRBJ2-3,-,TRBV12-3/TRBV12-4,TGTGCCAGCAGTTTACGTACACAAGATACGCAGTATTTT,CASSLRTQDTQYF
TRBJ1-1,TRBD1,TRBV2,TGTGCCAGCAGAGGGGACAGTGTGGTTAGTGAAGCTTTCTTT,CASRGDSVVSEAFF
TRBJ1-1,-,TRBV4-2,TGTGCCAGCAGCCAAGATCGGGGCAGCATGGCCACTGAAGCTTTCTTT,CASSQDRGSMATEAFF
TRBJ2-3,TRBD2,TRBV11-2,TGTGCCAGCAGCTTACAGCAGCGGGGTGGGTTTCTGGGCACAGATACGCAGTATTTT,CASSLQQRGGFLGTDTQYF
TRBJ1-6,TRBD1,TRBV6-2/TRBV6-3,TGTGCCAGCAGTTACTCACCCCTCCGGGGACAGGGAGGTTCACCCCTCCACTTT,CASSYSPLRGQGGSPLHF
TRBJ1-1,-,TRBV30,TGTGCCTGGATGGGGGGCGGCACTGAAGCTTTCTTT,CAWMGGGTEAFF
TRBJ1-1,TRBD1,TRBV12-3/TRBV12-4,TGTGCCACCGTGACAGGGGGCATCACTGAAGCTTTCTTT,CATVTGGITEAFF
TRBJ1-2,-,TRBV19,TGTGCCAGTAGTAGCCCTAACTATGGCTACACCTTC,CASSSPNYGYTF
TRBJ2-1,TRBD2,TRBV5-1,TGCGCCAGCAGCTTAATAGGCGGGGGGCTCAATGAGCAGTTCTTC,CASSLIGGGLNEQFF
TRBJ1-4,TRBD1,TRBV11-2,TGTGCCAGCAGCTGGGGGGACAGGGGCTTGGCTAATGAAAAACTGTTTTTT,CASSWGDRGLANEKLFF
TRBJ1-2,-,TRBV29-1,TGCAGCGTTGCTTGGGGGGACGGCAACTATGGCTACACCTTC,CSVAWGDGNYGYTF
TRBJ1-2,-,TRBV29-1,TGCAGCGTTGAAGATCAGAGGGCAGGGACTGGCTACACCTTC,CSVEDQRAGTGYTF
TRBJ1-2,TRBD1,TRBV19,TGTGCCAGTAGAAGGACCGGACAGGCTGGGTATGGCTACACCTTC,CASRRTGQAGYGYTF
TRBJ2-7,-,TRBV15,TGTGCCACCAGCAGAGGGGGAACGGACTCCTACGAGCAGTACTTC,CATSRGGTDSYEQYF
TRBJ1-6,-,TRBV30,TGTGCCTGGACCGTCGGTGGGTTTGGTTCACCCCTCCACTTT,CAWTVGGFGSPLHF
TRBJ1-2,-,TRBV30,TGTGCCTGGAGCCCGGGGGGGGCCCTTGGCTACACCTTC,CAWSPGGALGYTF
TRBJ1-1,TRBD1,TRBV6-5,TGTGCCAGCCTCCAACAGGGGGTCGTTGAAGCTTTCTTT,CASLQQGVVEAFF
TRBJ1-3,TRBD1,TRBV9,TGTGCCAGCAGCGTGGGACAGGGGTATGGAAACACCATATATTTT,CASSVGQGYGNTIYF
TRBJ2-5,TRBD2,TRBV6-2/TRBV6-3,TGTGCCAGCAGTTACACTGGACTAGCGGGGGGTGAGACCCAGTACTTC,CASSYTGLAGGETQYF
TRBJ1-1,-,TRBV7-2,TGTGCCAGCAGCCTGACGGGCACTGAAGCTTTCTTT,CASSLTGTEAFF
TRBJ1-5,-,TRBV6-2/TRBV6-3,TGTGCCAGCAGTTACGAATTCGGGGGTCTGCGGCCCCAGCATTTT,CASSYEFGGLRPQHF
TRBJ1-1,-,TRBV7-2,TGTGCCAGCAGCTTAGTGGGCAGAGAGAGAGCTTTCTTT,CASSLVGRERAFF
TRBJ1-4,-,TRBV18,TGTGCCAGCTCACCGGGGTTATTCAATGAAAAACTGTTTTTT,CASSPGLFNEKLFF
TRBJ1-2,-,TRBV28,TGTGCCAGCAGTTTAGGTCCCTATGGCTACACCTTC,CASSLGPYGYTF
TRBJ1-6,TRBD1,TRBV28,TGTGCCAGCAGTTCCCCCTCCGACAGGGGTATCTCACCCCTCCACTTT,CASSSPSDRGISPLHF
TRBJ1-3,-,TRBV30,TGTGCCTGGAGTTCTGGGGCCACCATATATTTT,CAWSSGATIYF
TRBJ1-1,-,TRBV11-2,TGTGCCAGCAGCTTAAGGGGCGCGTGGACTGAAGCTTTCTTT,CASSLRGAWTEAFF